This TCR beta chain emerged from a study of CD8+ T cells in alopecia areata. Study information: The tofacitinib course ran for 6 to 18 months and was followed by 6 months off drug. The study, taken as a whole, reports: Shared TCR sequences were less clear between patients than in mice, possibly partly from HLA diversity.

It was from alopecia areata patients that lesional scalp punch biopsies and peripheral blood were collected. A word on this clone: The antigen remains unidentified.

RNA extraction and reverse transcription yielded cDNA as sequencing template. The data were produced by immunoSEQ multiplex PCR, yet TCRdb's version contains in-frame clones alone and is incomplete. The table includes several thousand clones, 65% to 70% detected once. This CDR3 is built from 14 residues. The V gene end was trimmed by 2 bases and the J gene end by 6 bases; junction bases not matched to a gene: 6. Germline CDR1 reads LNHNV; CDR2 reads YYDKDF (reference sequence). The sequencing here drew on skin, taken at week 0. The clonotype comes from a human donor with alopecia areata. The chain has TRBV15 and TRBJ1-2; 7 positions match TRBD1. The CDR3 sequence is CATSRQSGGNGYTF. For the CDR3, the DNA is TGTGCCACCAGCAGACAATCAGGGGGGAATGGCTACACCTTC.